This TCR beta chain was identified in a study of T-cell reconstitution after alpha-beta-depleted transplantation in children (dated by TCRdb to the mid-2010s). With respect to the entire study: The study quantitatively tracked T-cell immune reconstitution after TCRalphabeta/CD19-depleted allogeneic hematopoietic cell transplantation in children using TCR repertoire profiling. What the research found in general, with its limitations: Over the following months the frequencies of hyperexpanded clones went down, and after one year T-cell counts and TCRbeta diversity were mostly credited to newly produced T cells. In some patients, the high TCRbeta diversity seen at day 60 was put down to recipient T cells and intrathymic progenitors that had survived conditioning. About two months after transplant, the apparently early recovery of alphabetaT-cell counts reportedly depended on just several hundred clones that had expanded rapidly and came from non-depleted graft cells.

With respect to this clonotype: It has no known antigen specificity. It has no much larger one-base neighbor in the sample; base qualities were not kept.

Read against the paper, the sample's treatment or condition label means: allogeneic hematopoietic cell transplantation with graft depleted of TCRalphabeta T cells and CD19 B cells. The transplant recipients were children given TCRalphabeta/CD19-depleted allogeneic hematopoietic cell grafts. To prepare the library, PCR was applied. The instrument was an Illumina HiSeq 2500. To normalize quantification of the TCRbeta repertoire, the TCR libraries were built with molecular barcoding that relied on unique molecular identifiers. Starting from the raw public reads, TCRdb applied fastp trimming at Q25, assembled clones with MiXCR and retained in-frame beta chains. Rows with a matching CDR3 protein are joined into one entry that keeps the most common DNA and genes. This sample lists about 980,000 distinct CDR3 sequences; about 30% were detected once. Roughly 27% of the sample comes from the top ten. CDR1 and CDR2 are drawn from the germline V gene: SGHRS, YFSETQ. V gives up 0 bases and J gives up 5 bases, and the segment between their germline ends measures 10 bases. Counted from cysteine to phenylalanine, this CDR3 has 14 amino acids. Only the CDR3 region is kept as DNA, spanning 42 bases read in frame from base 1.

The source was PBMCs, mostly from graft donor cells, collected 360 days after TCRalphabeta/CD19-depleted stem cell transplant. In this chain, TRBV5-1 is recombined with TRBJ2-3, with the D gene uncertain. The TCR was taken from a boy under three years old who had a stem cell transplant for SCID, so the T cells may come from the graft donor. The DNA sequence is TGCGCCAGCAGCTTGGATGGGTTTGGAGATACGCAGTATTTT. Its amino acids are CASSLDGFGDTQYF.